These 23 T cell receptor beta chains share one sample of origin, sequenced in a study of blood T cell repertoires in COVID-19. Profiling relied on immunoSEQ multiplex PCR, and the TCRdb table lists in-frame clones only, not all of them. The table records approximately 230,000 clones, 85% to 90% of them present only once. Sequenced: PBMCs or T cells enriched from blood (not recorded which). The source is a man aged 18-30 years who had recovered from COVID-19.

This chain connects TRBV14 to TRBJ1-1; TRBD1 might be the D (5 bases). The V end was cut by 1 base, the J end by 4 bases, with 7 bases between. Germline V gives CDR1 SGHDN, CDR2 FVKESK. This CDR3 comprises 13 residues. CDR3 in amino acids: CASSQGQGTEAFF. The CDR3 nucleotides read TGTGCCAGCAGCCAAGGGCAGGGCACTGAAGCTTTCTTT.

This chain joins TRBV19 and TRBJ1-1, with D possibly being TRBD1 (6 bases). The germline V gene encodes CDR1 LNHDA and CDR2 SQIVND (reference sequence). This CDR3 spans 13 amino acids. V was trimmed by 5 bases and J by 4 bases, leaving 11 bases between them. In DNA, the CDR3 is TGTGCCAGTAGTGTAGGGGGAGGCACTGAAGCTTTCTTT. Translating it yields CASSVGGGTEAFF.

The rearrangement joins TRBV27 to TRBJ1-2; D possibly corresponds to TRBD1 (5 bases). This CDR3 has 13 residues. V lost 5 bases and J 2 bases, leaving 9 bases between the germline ends. CDR1 and CDR2 (germline): MNHEY, SMNVEV (reference sequence). In nucleotides, the CDR3 is TGTGCCAGCAGTGCCGACAGAAACTATGGCTACACCTTC. This gives the protein CASSADRNYGYTF.

This clone was seen only once. The genes are TRBV4-1 and TRBJ1-4; 8 bases map to TRBD1. Germline V CDR1 and CDR2: MGHRA, YSYEKL. The V segment lost 8 bases and the J segment 8 bases; nucleotides outside the gene matches: 28. CDR3 length equals 20 residues. The DNA of the CDR3 is TGCGCCAGCCACTATTTTCAAGGGCGACAGGGGTCCCCCGAAGTCGAAAAACTGTTTTTT. Translated, it gives CASHYFQGRQGSPEVEKLFF.

This chain joins TRBV3-1 (or the pseudogene TRBV3-2) and TRBJ1-2; 12 bases map to TRBD1. The CDR3 length is 19 residues. Trimming removed 5 bases from V and 4 bases from J; junction bases left unmatched: 17. Germline V lookup: CDR1 LGHDT, CDR2 YNNKEL (reference sequence). The CDR3 region is CASSTRVPGQGAASYGYTF. The CDR3 bases are TGTGCCAGCAGCACTCGAGTCCCGGGACAGGGGGCGGCTAGCTATGGCTACACCTTC.

The gene calls are TRBV7-3 and TRBJ2-3, with D perhaps TRBD1 (5 bases). Germline V lookup: CDR1 SGHTA, CDR2 FQGTGA. The CDR3 consists of 13 residues. V lost 3 bases to trimming and J lost 6 bases, with 10 bases between them. Written as DNA, the CDR3 is TGTGCCAGCAGCTTGATAGGGGCGGATACGCAGTATTTT. Translation: CASSLIGADTQYF.

This clone came up once. The rearrangement links TRBV12-5 to TRBJ2-3; D is undetermined. Germline assignment: CDR1 LGHNT and CDR2 FRNRAP. CDR3 length equals 13 residues. V was cut by 0 bases and J by 5 bases, with 6 bases left in between. The chain's CDR3 is CASGLVGGDTQYF. The CDR3 region has the DNA TGTGCTAGTGGTTTGGTCGGCGGAGATACGCAGTATTTT. Full variable domain (missing parts from reference TRBV12-5 and TRBJ2-3): DARVTQTPRHKVTEMGQEVTMRCQPILGHNTVFWYRQTMMQGLELLAYFRNRAPLDDSGMPKDRFSAEMPDATLATLKIQPSEPRDSAVYFCASGLVGGDTQYFGPGTRLTVL.

The chain recombines TRBV30 with TRBJ1-1; no reliable D call. V lost 1 base, J lost 6 bases, and 12 bases lay in between. Looked up from germline, CDR1 is GTSNPN and CDR2 is SVGIG (reference sequence). This CDR3 has 13 amino acids. CDR3 loop: CAWSGAGGPEAFF. The CDR3 DNA follows: TGTGCCTGGAGTGGGGCCGGCGGGCCTGAAGCTTTCTTT.

This clone has just a few counts. The chain has TRBV11-3 and TRBJ2-3, with 9 bases that match TRBD1. The J segment lost 6 bases and the V segment lost 1 base, leaving 5 bases of the junction unmatched. The CDR3 is 15 amino acids. Germline V gene data show CDR1 as SGHNT and CDR2 as YENEEA. The CDR3 here is CASSLVGQGIDTQYF. DNA of the CDR3: TGTGCCAGCAGCTTAGTGGGACAGGGCATCGATACGCAGTATTTT.

In nucleotides, the CDR3 is TGTGCCAGCAGCCCAATCAGCAGGGCATTATTTCAGCCCCAGCATTTT. It specifies CASSPISRALFQPQHF. The chain joins TRBV28 to TRBJ1-5; TRBD1 might be the D (5 bases). CDR3 length equals 16 residues. V was cut by 6 bases and J by 6 bases, with 21 bases left in between. The germline CDR1 and CDR2 sequences are MDHEN and SYDVKM.

This chain links TRBV21-1 with TRBJ2-7; no check of the table's D call, TRBD2, against the DNA was made. TRBV21-1 counts as a pseudogene. The CDR3 is 14 residues long. In DNA, the CDR3 is TGTGCCAGCACCAGGACTAGCGGGGGGTGCGAGCAGTACTTC. Protein sequence: CASTRTSGGCEQYF.

This chain uses TRBV6-2 or TRBV6-3 with TRBJ1-5; a weak D match, TRBD1 (6 bases). With 6 bases removed from V and 0 bases from J, the gap between germline ends came to 15 bases. Germline V gene sequence: CDR1 MNHEY, CDR2 SVGEGT. This CDR3 contains 16 residues. The CDR3 reads CASSLKRGYSNQPQHF. In DNA, the CDR3 is TGTGCCAGCAGCCTCAAGAGGGGGTATAGCAATCAGCCCCAGCATTTT.

The chain uses TRBV6-1 and TRBJ1-3; 7 bases are a match to TRBD1. From germline, CDR1 is MNHNS and CDR2 SASEGT. The CDR3 runs 16 residues. Trimming cost V 2 bases and J 0 bases; bases outside gene matches: 4. The CDR3 region is CASSESPGGSGNTIYF. The CDR3 region has the DNA TGTGCCAGCAGTGAAAGCCCAGGGGGCTCTGGAAACACCATATATTTT.

The chain employs TRBV28 and TRBJ1-2, with TRBD1 matching 8 bases. Germline CDR1 MDHEN, CDR2 SYDVKM. The CDR3 extends over 14 amino acids. V lost 4 bases to trimming and J lost 8 bases; unmatched junction nucleotides: 9. CDR3 amino acids: CASSSGGAVAGYTF. The CDR3, as DNA: TGTGCCAGCAGTTCAGGGGGCGCAGTGGCCGGCTACACCTTC.

This chain connects TRBV30 to TRBJ1-2; D remains unclear. CDR3 length equals 13 residues. The germline V gene has CDR1 GTSNPN and CDR2 SVGIG (reference sequence). Trimming took 0 bases from V and 2 from J, leaving 7 bases between them. CDR3 protein: CAWSVIQNYGYTF. DNA of the CDR3: TGTGCCTGGAGTGTAATACAGAACTATGGCTACACCTTC.

V usage is TRBV6-2 or TRBV6-3 and J usage is TRBJ2-4; 8 nucleotides match TRBD2. With V trimmed by 2 bases and J by 0 bases, 6 bases remained unmatched. Per the germline V gene, CDR1 is MNHEY and CDR2 is SVGEGT. The CDR3 is 17 amino acids. CDR3 protein: CASSYRWLAGAKNIQYF. The CDR3 bases are TGTGCCAGCAGTTACCGATGGCTAGCGGGAGCCAAAAACATTCAGTACTTC.

The CDR3 sequence is CATADRVNEKLFF. The CDR3 DNA is TGTGCCACCGCGGACAGGGTGAATGAAAAACTGTTTTTT. The chain uses TRBV24-1 and TRBJ1-4; 8 nucleotides agree with TRBD1. The CDR3 spans 13 residues. CDR1 is KGHDR and CDR2 is SFDVKD in the germline V gene. Germline trimming cut 9 bases from V and 5 bases from J; bases unmatched to any gene: 4.

This chain uses TRBV12-1 with TRBJ1-1; TRBD1 reflects the table's D call only, with no check against the DNA. TRBV12-1 is a pseudogene locus. This CDR3 contains 19 residues. For the CDR3, the DNA is TGTGCCAGCAGCGTTGAAGACAGTGACCAGAAAAGCATGAACACTGAAGCTTTCTTT. Its protein product is CASSVEDSDQKSMNTEAFF.

The chain recombines TRBV30 with TRBJ2-3; D is possibly TRBD2 (5 bases). This CDR3 is 12 amino acids long. Germline CDR1 GTSNPN, CDR2 SVGIG (reference sequence). Trimming pared 4 bases from V and 2 bases from J, leaving 7 bases between. CDR3 nucleotide sequence: TGTGCCTGGAACCGGGACACAGATACGCAGTATTTT. Protein sequence: CAWNRDTDTQYF. Filled out from reference TRBV30 and TRBJ2-3, the complete variable domain reads SQTIHQWPATLVQPVGSPLSLECTVEGTSNPNLYWYRQAAGRGLQLLFYSVGIGQISSEVPQNLSASRPQDRQFILSSKKLLLSDSGFYLCAWNRDTDTQYFGPGTRLTVL.

CDR3 sequence reads: CAWSMGQGSEKLFF. The CDR3 nucleotides are TGTGCCTGGAGTATGGGACAGGGAAGTGAAAAACTGTTTTTT. The chain couples TRBV30 to TRBJ1-4, with 9 bases fitting TRBD1. V lost 2 bases and J lost 7; bases outside the gene matches: 5. CDR3 length: 14 amino acids. CDR1 and CDR2 (germline): GTSNPN, SVGIG (reference sequence). Combining the CDR3 with reference TRBV30 and TRBJ1-4 gives the whole variable domain SQTIHQWPATLVQPVGSPLSLECTVEGTSNPNLYWYRQAAGRGLQLLFYSVGIGQISSEVPQNLSASRPQDRQFILSSKKLLLSDSGFYLCAWSMGQGSEKLFFGSGTQLSVL.

The chain links TRBV28 to TRBJ2-2; 7 bases match TRBD2. CDR1 is MDHEN and CDR2 is SYDVKM in the germline V gene. This CDR3 contains 15 residues. The V gene end was trimmed by 6 bases and the J gene end by 4 bases; junction bases not matched to a gene: 8. As DNA, the CDR3 is TGTGCCAGCAGGCGGGCGGGAGTCATCACCGGGGAGCTGTTTTTT. Encoded protein: CASRRAGVITGELFF.

The chain joins TRBV19 to TRBJ2-5; 9 bases are a match to TRBD2. Germline CDR1 and CDR2: LNHDA and SQIVND (reference sequence). This CDR3 region has 15 residues. V lost 5 bases, J lost 5 bases, and 9 bases stayed unmatched. The CDR3 is CASSVGRGGFETQYF. In nucleotides, the CDR3 is TGTGCCAGTAGTGTTGGGCGGGGGGGCTTTGAGACCCAGTACTTC.

V gene TRBV27 combines with J gene TRBJ1-2; 8 bases agree with TRBD1. The germline CDR1 and CDR2 sequences are MNHEY and SMNVEV (reference sequence). The CDR3 spans 15 residues. The J segment lost 5 bases and the V segment lost 6 bases, leaving 11 bases of the junction unmatched. The CDR3 bases are TGTGCCAGCAGCCCGAAATCCACAGGGGGTTATGGCTACACCTTC. Residues: CASSPKSTGGYGYTF.